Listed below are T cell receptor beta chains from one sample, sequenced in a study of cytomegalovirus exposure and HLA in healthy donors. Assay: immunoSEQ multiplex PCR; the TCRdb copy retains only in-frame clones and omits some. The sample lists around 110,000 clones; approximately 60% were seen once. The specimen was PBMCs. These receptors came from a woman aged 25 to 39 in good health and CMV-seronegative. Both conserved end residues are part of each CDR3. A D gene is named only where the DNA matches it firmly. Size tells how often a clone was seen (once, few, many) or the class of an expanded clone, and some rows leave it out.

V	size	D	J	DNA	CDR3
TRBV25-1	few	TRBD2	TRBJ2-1	TGTGCCAGCAGGACCCTAGGACTAGCGGGAGGTAGCCATGAGCAGTTCTTC	CASRTLGLAGGSHEQFF
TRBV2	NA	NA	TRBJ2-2	TGTGCCAGCACTCTGGGAGTAGGCGGGGAGCTGTTTTTT	CASTLGVGGELFF
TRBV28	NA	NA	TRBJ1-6	TGTGCCAGCAGTTCAGGTAAGGACCTCCACTTT	CASSSGKDLHF
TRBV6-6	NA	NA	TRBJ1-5	TGTGCCAGCAGACATTCGGGAAACTTCAATCAGCCCCAGCATTTT	CASRHSGNFNQPQHF
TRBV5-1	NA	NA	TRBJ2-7	TGCGCCAGCAGCGCCTGGGGGGACGACGAGCAGTACTTC	CASSAWGDDEQYF
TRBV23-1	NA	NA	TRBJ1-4	TGCGCCAGCAGTCTCAAACAGGGATCTGGAGAAAAACTGTTTTTT	CASSLKQGSGEKLFF
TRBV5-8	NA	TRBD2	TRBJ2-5	TGTGCCAGCAGCCCCGGACTAGCGGGAGAGGAGACCCAGTACTTC	CASSPGLAGEETQYF
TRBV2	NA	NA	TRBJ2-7	TGTGCCAGCCGACTAGGCCTGTACGAGCAGTACTTC	CASRLGLYEQYF
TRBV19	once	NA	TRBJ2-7	TGTGCCAGTAGTATAACTCGGGATCCCCCCTACGAGCAGTACTTC	CASSITRDPPYEQYF
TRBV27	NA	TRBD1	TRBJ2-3	TGTGCCAGCAGTTCCCAGAACAGGGGGCGTTATATAGATACGCAGTATTTT	CASSSQNRGRYIDTQYF
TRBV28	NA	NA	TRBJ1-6	TGTGCCAGCAGCAGGGGATATAGTTCACCCCTCCACTTT	CASSRGYSSPLHF
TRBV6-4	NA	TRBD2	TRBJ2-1	TGTGCCAGCAGTCTGGGGACTAGCGGCAATGAGCAGTTCTTC	CASSLGTSGNEQFF
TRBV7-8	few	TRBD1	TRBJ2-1	TGTGCCAGCAGCTTGGGGATAGGGGGCAACGGCGCCTACAATGAGCAGTTCTTC	CASSLGIGGNGAYNEQFF
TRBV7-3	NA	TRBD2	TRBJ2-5	TGTGCCAGCAGCGCAAGCGGGAGTGGCGCGACCCAGTACTTC	CASSASGSGATQYF
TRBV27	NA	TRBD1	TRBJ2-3	TGTGCCAGCACCTGGGACAGCAGCACAGATACGCAGTATTTT	CASTWDSSTDTQYF
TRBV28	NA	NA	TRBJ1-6	TGTGCCAGCAGTTTCTCTTCTGGGGAGCGTAGGTCACCCCTCCACTTT	CASSFSSGERRSPLHF
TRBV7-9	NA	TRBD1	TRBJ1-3	TGTGCCAGCAGCCTCCGACAGGGTTCTGGAAACACCATATATTTT	CASSLRQGSGNTIYF
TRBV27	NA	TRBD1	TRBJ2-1	TGTGCCAGCAGTCTCGGGACAGGGGGACAAAATGAGCAGTTCTTC	CASSLGTGGQNEQFF
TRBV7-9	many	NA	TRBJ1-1	TGTGCCAGCAGCCGGCTTAGCGGGACACCTAACACTGAAGCTTTCTTT	CASSRLSGTPNTEAFF
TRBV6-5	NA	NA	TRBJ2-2	TGTGCCAGCAGTTACAGGGAGCTGAGGACCGGGGAGCTGTTTTTT	CASSYRELRTGELFF
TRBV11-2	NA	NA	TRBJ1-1	TGTGCCAGCAGCTTTTCCAGGGACACTGAAGCTTTCTTT	CASSFSRDTEAFF
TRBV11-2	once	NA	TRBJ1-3	TGTGCCAGCAGCTCTGAGTTCAACTCTGGAAACACCATATATTTT	CASSSEFNSGNTIYF
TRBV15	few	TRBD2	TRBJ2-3	TGTGCCACCAGCAGAGAACCTAGCGGGGGGGGGATCACAGATACGCAGTATTTT	CATSREPSGGGITDTQYF
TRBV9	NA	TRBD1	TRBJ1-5	TGTGCCAGCAGGTTCGGGACAGGAGGAAATCAGCCCCAGCATTTT	CASRFGTGGNQPQHF
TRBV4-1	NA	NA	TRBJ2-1	TGCGCCAGCGGCCGCGGATTCTACAATGAGCAGTTCTTC	CASGRGFYNEQFF
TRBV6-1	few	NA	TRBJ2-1	TGTGCCAGCAGCAGGGACTCTTCCTACAATGAGCAGTTCTTC	CASSRDSSYNEQFF
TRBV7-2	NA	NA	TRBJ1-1	TGTGCCAGCAGCCTATGGAGGGGGAACACTGAAGCTTTCTTT	CASSLWRGNTEAFF
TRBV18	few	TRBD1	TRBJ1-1	TGTGCCAGCTCACAGCAACGGGACAGTGAAGCTTTCTTT	CASSQQRDSEAFF
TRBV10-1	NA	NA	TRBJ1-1	TGCGCCAGCATCAGGCGGGTGGAGGCTTTCTTT	CASIRRVEAFF
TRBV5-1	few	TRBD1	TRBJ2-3	TGCGCCAGCAGCTTGGAGGGGACAGGGGCAGATACGCAGTATTTT	CASSLEGTGADTQYF
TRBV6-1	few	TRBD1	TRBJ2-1	TGTGCCAGCGGGACAGGGGGGACCAATGAGCAGTTCTTC	CASGTGGTNEQFF
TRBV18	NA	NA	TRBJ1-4	TGTGCCAGCTCACCGCCCTACAGATCAACTAATGAAAAACTGTTTTTT	CASSPPYRSTNEKLFF
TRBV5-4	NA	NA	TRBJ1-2	TGTGCCAGCAGCTTTCAGGGTTCCTATGGCTACACCTTC	CASSFQGSYGYTF
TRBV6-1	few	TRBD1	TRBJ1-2	TGTGCCACCCTCGCCCGAGGACAGGGAAACTATGGCTACACCTTC	CATLARGQGNYGYTF
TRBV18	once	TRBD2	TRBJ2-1	TGTGCCAGCTCACTCCTAGCGGGAGGTTACAATGAGCAGTTCTTC	CASSLLAGGYNEQFF
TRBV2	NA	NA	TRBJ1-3	TGTGCCAGCAGTGAATTTTTGGGCGCTGGAAACACCATATATTTT	CASSEFLGAGNTIYF
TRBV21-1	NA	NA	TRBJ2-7	TGTGCCAGCAGCCAAGGTGGCGGGACCCACGAGCAGTACTTC	CASSQGGGTHEQYF
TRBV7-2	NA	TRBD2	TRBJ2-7	TGTGCCAGCAGCTTCGGGACTAGCGACGAGCAGTACTTC	CASSFGTSDEQYF
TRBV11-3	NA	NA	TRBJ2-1	TGTGCCAGCAGCTCAGGCTTAGGGAGGAATGAGCAGTTCTTC	CASSSGLGRNEQFF
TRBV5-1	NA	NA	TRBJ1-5	TGCGCCAGCAGCATTCGACCGGGGGAAGGCCAGCCCCAGCATTTT	CASSIRPGEGQPQHF
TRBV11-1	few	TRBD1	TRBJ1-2	TGTGCCAGCAGCTTAGCGAGGCCACAGGGGGCCTATGGCTACACCTTC	CASSLARPQGAYGYTF
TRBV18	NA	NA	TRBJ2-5	TGTGCCAGCTCACCACCGTCCTCCCTGACCCAGTACTTC	CASSPPSSLTQYF